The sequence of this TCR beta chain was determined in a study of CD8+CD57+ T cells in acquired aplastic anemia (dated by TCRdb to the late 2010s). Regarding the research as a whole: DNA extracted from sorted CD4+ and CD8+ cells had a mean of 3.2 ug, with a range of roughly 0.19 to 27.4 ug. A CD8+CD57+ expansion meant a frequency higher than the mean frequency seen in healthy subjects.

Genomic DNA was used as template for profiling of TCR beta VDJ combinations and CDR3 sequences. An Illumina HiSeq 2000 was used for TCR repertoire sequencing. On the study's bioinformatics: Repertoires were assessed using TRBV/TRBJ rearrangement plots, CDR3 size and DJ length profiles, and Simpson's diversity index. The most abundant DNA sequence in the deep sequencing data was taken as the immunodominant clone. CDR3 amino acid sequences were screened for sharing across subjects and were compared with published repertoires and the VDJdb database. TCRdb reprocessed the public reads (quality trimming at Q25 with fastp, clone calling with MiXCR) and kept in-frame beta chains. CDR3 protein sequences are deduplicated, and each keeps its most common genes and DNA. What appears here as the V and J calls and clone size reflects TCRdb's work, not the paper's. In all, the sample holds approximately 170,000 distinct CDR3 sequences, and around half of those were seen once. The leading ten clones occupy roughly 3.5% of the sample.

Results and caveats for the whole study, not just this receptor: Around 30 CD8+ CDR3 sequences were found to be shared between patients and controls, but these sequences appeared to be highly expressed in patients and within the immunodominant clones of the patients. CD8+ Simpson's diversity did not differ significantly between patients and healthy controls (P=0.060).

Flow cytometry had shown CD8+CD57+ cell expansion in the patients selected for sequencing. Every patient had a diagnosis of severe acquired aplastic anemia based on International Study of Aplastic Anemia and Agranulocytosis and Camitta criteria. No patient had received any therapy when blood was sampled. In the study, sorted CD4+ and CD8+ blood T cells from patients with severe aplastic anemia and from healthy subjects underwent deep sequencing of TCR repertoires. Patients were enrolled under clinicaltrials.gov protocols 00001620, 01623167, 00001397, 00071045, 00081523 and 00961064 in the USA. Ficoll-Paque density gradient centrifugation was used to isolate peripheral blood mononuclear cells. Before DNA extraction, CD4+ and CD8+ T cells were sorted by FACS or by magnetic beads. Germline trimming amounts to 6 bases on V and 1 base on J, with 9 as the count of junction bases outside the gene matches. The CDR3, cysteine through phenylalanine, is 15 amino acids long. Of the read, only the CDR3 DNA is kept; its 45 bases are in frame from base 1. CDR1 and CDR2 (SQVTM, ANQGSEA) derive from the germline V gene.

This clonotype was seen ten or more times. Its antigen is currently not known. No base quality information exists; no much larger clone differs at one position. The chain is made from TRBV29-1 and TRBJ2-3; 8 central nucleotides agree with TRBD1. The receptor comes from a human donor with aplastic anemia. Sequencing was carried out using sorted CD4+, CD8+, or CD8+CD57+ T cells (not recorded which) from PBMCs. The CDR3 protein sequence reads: CSVVGTGGGTDTQYF. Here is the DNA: TGCAGCGTCGTCGGGACAGGTGGCGGCACAGATACGCAGTATTTT.